A single T cell receptor (beta chain) is shown here with its context. Each CDR3 protein gets one entry after TCRdb re-called the RT-PCR reads with MiXCR. The sample holds about 700,000 distinct CDR3 sequences, over 12% seen once. This CDR3 contains 16 residues. With 8 bases removed from V and 0 bases from J, the gap between germline ends came to 17 bases. CDR1 MNHEY and CDR2 SVGEGT come from the germline V gene. The clonotype comes from a female donor in good health, serving as a healthy control. The rearrangement links TRBV6-2 or TRBV6-3 to TRBJ2-1; D possibly corresponds to TRBD2 (6 bases). Sequencing was performed on memory CD4+ T cells from blood. CDR3 nucleotide sequence: TGTGCCAGCCTCGGGAGACCTCCGAGCTCCTACAATGAGCAGTTCTTC. It encodes CASLGRPPSSYNEQFF.